This T cell receptor beta chain was sequenced for a study of shared clonotypes between healthy human individuals. Study observations and caveats: Naive CD4 clonotype sharing across a few donors was 4% to 5.5%. The genetic and exposure-history diversity represented was limited by few donors. Estimated richness was generally greater in naive than memory subsets.

CDR3 length equals 12 residues. The V gene's germline CDR1 is MGHRA and CDR2 YSYEKL. V lost 0 bases and J lost 9, with 6 bases in between. Here immunoSEQ multiplex PCR was the method, and the copy in TCRdb shows in-frame clones only, minus some. The repertoire includes fewer than 400,000 clones, 74% of them detected once, and approximately 10% sits in the top ten. Concerning this clone itself: The antigen is unknown.

This clonotype was obtained from a man aged 25-45 years in good health. Input material: memory CD4+ T cells sorted from blood. Sample subset: CD45RA-negative fraction. The gene calls are TRBV4-1 and TRBJ2-1; no reliable D call. The CDR3 DNA sequence: TGCGCCAGCAGCCAAGATAGGACTGAGCAGTTCTTC. Encoded protein: CASSQDRTEQFF.